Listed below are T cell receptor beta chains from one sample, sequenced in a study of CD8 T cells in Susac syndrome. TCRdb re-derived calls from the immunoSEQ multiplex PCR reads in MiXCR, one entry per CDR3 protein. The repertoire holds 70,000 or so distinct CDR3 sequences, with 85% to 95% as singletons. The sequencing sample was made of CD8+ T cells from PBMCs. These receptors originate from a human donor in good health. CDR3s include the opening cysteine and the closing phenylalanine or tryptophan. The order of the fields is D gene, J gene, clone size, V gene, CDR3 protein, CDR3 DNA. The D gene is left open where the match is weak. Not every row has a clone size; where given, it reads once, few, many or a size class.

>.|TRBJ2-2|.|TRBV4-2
CASSQGPTRELFF
TGTGCCAGCAGCCAAGGGCCGACCCGGGAGCTGTTTTTT
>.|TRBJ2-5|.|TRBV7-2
CASSLVPQGETQYF
TGTGCCAGCAGCTTAGTACCACAGGGAGAGACCCAGTACTTC
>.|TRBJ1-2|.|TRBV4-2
CASSQAGSPNYGYTF
TGTGCCAGCAGCCAGGCGGGCAGCCCTAACTATGGCTACACCTTC
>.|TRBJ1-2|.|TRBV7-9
CASSLVSGYGYTF
TGTGCCAGCAGCTTAGTAAGCGGATATGGCTACACCTTC
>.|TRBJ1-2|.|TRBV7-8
CASSLGGSYGYTF
TGTGCCAGCAGCTTAGGAGGGAGCTATGGCTACACCTTC
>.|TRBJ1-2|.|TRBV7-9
CASTMQGVGGYTF
TGTGCCAGCACTATGCAGGGAGTAGGGGGCTACACCTTC
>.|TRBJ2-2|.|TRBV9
CASSPLPGLKGVGELFF
TGTGCCAGCAGCCCCCTACCGGGACTTAAAGGGGTCGGGGAGCTGTTTTTT
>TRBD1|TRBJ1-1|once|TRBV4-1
CASSLEGATEAFF
TGCGCCAGCAGCCTGGAGGGGGCGACTGAAGCTTTCTTT
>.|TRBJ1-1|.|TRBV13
CASSLTEAFF
TGTGCCAGCAGCTTAACTGAAGCTTTCTTT
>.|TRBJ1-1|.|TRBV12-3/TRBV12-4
CASSPYRTTSNTEAFF
TGTGCCAGCAGTCCGTATCGCACCACTTCGAACACTGAAGCTTTCTTT
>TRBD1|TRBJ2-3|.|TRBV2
CASSELTQGADTQYF
TGTGCCAGCAGTGAACTGACGCAGGGGGCAGATACGCAGTATTTT
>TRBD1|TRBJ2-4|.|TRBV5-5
CASSLGDRLLLAKNIQYF
TGTGCCAGCAGCTTGGGGGACAGGCTCCTTCTAGCCAAAAACATTCAGTACTTC
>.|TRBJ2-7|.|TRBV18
CASSPGDSYEQYF
TGTGCCAGCTCACCCGGGGACTCCTACGAGCAGTACTTC
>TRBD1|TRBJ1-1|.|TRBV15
CATSRGTGSNTEAFF
TGTGCCACCAGCAGGGGGACAGGTTCCAACACTGAAGCTTTCTTT
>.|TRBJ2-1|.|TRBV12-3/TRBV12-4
CASSFGTSGEQFF
TGTGCCAGCAGTTTTGGGACAAGTGGTGAGCAGTTCTTC
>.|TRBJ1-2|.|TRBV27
CASGPRYGYTF
TGTGCCAGCGGCCCCAGGTATGGCTACACCTTC
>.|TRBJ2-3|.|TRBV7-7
CASSLLKTDTQYF
TGTGCTAGCAGCTTACTGAAGACAGATACGCAGTATTTT
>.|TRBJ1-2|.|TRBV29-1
CSVEARDIGGVANYGYTF
TGCAGCGTTGAGGCTCGGGACATAGGAGGGGTAGCTAACTATGGCTACACCTTC
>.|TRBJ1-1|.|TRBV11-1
CASSTKRQGNTEAFF
TGTGCCAGCAGCACCAAAAGGCAGGGAAACACTGAAGCTTTCTTT
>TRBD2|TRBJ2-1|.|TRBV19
CASSLAGFTYNEQFF
TGTGCCAGTAGTTTAGCGGGGTTCACCTACAATGAGCAGTTCTTC
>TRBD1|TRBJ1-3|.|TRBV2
CASTLDITGGGNTIYF
TGTGCCAGCACTCTTGATATCACAGGGGGTGGAAACACCATATATTTT
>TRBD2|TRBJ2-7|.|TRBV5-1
CASSPQVGGVYEQYF
TGCGCCAGCAGCCCCCAGGTGGGGGGGGTCTACGAGCAGTACTTC
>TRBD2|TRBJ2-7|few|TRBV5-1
CASSLRLADYEQYF
TGCGCCAGCAGCTTGCGACTAGCGGACTACGAGCAGTACTTC
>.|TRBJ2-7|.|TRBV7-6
CASSLEATPDEQYF
TGTGCCAGCAGCTTAGAGGCCACACCAGACGAGCAGTACTTC
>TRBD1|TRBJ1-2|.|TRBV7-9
CASSLATGAGGYTF
TGTGCCAGCAGCTTAGCCACAGGGGCCGGCGGCTACACCTTC
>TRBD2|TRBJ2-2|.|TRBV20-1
CSARDVSGANTGELFF
TGCAGTGCTAGAGACGTTAGCGGGGCGAACACCGGGGAGCTGTTTTTT
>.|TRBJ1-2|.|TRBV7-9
CASSLDHVPANYGYTF
TGTGCCAGCAGCTTAGATCACGTCCCAGCTAACTATGGCTACACCTTC
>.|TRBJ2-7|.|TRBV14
CASSQDPGLYEQYF
TGTGCCAGCAGCCAAGATCCAGGCCTATACGAGCAGTACTTC
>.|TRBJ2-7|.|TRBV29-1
CSVSGALSSYEQYF
TGCAGCGTCTCTGGGGCGCTGAGCTCCTACGAGCAGTACTTC
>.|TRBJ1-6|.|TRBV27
CASSQGRHNSPLHF
TGTGCCAGCAGTCAGGGGAGGCATAATTCACCCCTCCACTTT
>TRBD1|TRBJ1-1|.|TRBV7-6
CASSSIQGTDTEAFF
TGTGCCAGCAGCTCTATACAGGGGACCGACACTGAAGCTTTCTTT
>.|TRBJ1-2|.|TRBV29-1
CSVDPASMGGYTF
TGCAGCGTTGACCCCGCGTCGATGGGTGGCTACACCTTC
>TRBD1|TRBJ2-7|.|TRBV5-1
CASSFRGPYEQYF
TGCGCCAGCAGCTTCAGGGGGCCGTACGAGCAGTACTTC
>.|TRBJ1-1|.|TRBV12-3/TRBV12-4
CASSSPPGRGYPEAFF
TGTGCCAGCAGTTCACCCCCTGGCAGGGGATACCCTGAAGCTTTCTTT
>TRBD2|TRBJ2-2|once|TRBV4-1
CASREGLVFGELFF
TGCGCCAGCAGAGAGGGACTAGTGTTCGGGGAGCTGTTTTTT
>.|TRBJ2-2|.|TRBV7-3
CASSVGTGELFF
TGTGCCAGCAGTGTGGGGACCGGGGAGCTGTTTTTT
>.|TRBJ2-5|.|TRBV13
CASSTRDSRSQETQYF
TGTGCCAGCAGCACGCGGGACAGCCGTTCTCAAGAGACCCAGTACTTC
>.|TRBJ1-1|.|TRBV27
CASSLERWTEAFF
TGTGCCAGCAGTTTAGAAAGATGGACTGAAGCTTTCTTT
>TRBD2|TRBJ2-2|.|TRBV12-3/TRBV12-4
CASRQGLAARTGELFF
TGTGCCAGCAGACAAGGACTAGCGGCTCGGACCGGGGAGCTGTTTTTT
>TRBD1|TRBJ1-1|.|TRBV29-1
CSVVTDRGLMNTEAFF
TGCAGCGTTGTAACGGACAGGGGGCTCATGAACACTGAAGCTTTCTTT
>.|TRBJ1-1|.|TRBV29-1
CSVDVQLNTEAFF
TGCAGCGTTGACGTACAGCTGAACACTGAAGCTTTCTTT
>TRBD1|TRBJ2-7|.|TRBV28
CASSFVQGADEQYF
TGTGCCAGCAGTTTCGTACAGGGGGCCGACGAGCAGTACTTC
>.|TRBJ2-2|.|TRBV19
CASSYRLGAGELFF
TGTGCCAGTAGTTATCGGTTGGGCGCCGGGGAGCTGTTTTTT
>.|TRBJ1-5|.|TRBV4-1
CASSQDPLAQSNQPQHF
TGCGCCAGCAGCCAAGACCCCCTAGCCCAAAGCAATCAGCCCCAGCATTTT
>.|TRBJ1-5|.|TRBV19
CASSIPYGNQPQHF
TGTGCCAGTAGTATCCCATACGGCAATCAGCCCCAGCATTTT
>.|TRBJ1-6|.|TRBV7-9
CASSPPEPNSPLHF
TGTGCCAGCAGCCCTCCAGAACCTAATTCACCCCTCCACTTT
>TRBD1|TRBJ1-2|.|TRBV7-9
CASSSSGGLFYGYTF
TGTGCCAGCAGCTCCTCAGGGGGCTTATTCTATGGCTACACCTTC
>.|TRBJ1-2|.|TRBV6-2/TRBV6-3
CASSDGHASYGYTF
TGTGCCAGCAGTGATGGACACGCAAGTTATGGCTACACCTTC
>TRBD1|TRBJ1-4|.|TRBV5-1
CASRGDSRDEKLFF
TGCGCCAGCAGAGGGGACAGTCGGGATGAAAAACTGTTTTTT
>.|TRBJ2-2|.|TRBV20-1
CSARDLGTGELFF
TGCAGTGCTAGAGATTTGGGCACCGGGGAGCTGTTTTTT
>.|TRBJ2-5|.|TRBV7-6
CASSHGDKILQETQYF
TGTGCCAGCAGCCACGGGGACAAAATCCTTCAAGAGACCCAGTACTTC
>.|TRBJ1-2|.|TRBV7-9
CASSPLAHSRGYGYTF
TGTGCCAGCAGCCCCTTAGCCCATTCCCGGGGCTATGGCTACACCTTC
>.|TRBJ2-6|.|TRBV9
CASSVGGGSGANVLTF
TGTGCCAGCAGCGTAGGAGGTGGCTCTGGGGCCAACGTCCTGACTTTC
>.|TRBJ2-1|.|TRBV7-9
CASNLLRGPYNEQFF
TGTGCCAGCAATCTTCTCCGGGGGCCTTACAATGAGCAGTTCTTC
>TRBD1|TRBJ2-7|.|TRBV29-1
CSVAGQGSSYEQYF
TGCAGCGTAGCGGGACAGGGAAGCTCCTACGAGCAGTACTTC